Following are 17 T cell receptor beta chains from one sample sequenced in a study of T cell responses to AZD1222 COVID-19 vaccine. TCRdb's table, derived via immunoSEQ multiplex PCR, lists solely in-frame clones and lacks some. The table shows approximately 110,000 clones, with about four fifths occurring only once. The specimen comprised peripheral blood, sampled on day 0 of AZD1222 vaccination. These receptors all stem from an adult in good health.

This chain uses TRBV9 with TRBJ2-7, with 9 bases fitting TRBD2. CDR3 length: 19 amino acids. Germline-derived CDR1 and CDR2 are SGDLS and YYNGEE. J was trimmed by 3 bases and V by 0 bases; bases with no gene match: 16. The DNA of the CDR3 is TGTGCCAGCAGCGTAGGATTGGGGGGCTACGGCGGGAGGGTCTACGAGCAGTACTTC. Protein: CASSVGLGGYGGRVYEQYF.

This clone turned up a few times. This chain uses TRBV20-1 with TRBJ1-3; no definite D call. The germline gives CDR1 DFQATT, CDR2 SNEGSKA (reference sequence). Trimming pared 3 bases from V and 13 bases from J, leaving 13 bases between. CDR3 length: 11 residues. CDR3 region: CSARARINIYF. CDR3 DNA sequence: TGCAGTGCTAGGGCCAGAATAAATATATATTTT.

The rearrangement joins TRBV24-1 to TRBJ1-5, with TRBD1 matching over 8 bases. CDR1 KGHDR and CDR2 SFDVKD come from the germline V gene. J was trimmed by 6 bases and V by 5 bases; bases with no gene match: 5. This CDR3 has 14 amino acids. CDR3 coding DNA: TGTGCCACCAGTGGCAGGGGGCAGGCTCAGCCCCAGCATTTT. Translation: CATSGRGQAQPQHF.

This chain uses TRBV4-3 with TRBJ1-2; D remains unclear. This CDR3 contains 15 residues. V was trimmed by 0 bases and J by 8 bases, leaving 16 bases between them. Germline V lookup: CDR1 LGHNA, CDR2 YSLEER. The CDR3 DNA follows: TGCGCCAGCAGCCAAGATGGGCAGGCAGCGAGGGGCTACACCTTC. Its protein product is CASSQDGQAARGYTF.

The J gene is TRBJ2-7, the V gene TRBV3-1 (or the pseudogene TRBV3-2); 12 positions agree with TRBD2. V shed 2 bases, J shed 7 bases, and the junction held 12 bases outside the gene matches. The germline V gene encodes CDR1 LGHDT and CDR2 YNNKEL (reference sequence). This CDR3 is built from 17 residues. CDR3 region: CASSQPGLAGLRGEQYF. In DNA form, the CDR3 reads TGTGCCAGCAGCCAACCGGGACTAGCGGGTCTCCGAGGGGAGCAGTACTTC.

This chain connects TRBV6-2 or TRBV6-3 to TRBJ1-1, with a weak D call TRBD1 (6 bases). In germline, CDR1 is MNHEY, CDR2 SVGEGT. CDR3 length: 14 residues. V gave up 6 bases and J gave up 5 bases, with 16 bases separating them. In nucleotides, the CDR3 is TGTGCCAGCAGCGAGGGACACTCGGGGACTGAAGCTTTCTTT. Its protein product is CASSEGHSGTEAFF.

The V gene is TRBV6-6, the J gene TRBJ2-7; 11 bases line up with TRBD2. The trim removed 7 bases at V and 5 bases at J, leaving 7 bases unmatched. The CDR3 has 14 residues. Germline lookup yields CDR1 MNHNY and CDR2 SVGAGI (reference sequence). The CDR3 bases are TGTGCCAGCACCGCACTAGCGGGAGCGGACGAGCAGTACTTC. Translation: CASTALAGADEQYF.

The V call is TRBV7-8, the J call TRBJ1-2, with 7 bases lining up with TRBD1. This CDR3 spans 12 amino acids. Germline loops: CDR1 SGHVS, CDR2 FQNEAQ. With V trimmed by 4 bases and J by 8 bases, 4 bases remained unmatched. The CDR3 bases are TGTGCCAGCAGCTCAGGGGGGTCAGGCTACACCTTC. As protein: CASSSGGSGYTF.

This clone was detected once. The CDR3 region is CASSLGGKETQYF. The CDR3 nucleotides are TGTGCCAGCAGTTTGGGGGGGAAAGAGACCCAGTACTTC. The V call is TRBV12-3 or TRBV12-4, the J call TRBJ2-5, with TRBD2 identical over 7 bases. The trim removed 3 bases at V and 3 bases at J, leaving 1 base unmatched. This CDR3 spans 13 amino acids.

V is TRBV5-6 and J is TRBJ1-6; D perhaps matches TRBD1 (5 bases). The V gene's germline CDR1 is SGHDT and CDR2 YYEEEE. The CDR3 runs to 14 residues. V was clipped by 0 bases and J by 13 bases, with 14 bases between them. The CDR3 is CASSLGQGLDPLHF. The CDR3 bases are TGTGCCAGCAGCTTGGGGCAGGGCCTTGACCCCCTCCACTTT.

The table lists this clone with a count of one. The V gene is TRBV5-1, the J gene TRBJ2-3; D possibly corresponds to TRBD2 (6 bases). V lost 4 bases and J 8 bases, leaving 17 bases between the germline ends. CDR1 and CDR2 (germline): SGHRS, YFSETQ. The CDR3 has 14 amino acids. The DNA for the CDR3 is TGCGCCAGCAGCCCAGGGCAGGGAGGTGGTACGCAGTATTTT. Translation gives CASSPGQGGGTQYF.

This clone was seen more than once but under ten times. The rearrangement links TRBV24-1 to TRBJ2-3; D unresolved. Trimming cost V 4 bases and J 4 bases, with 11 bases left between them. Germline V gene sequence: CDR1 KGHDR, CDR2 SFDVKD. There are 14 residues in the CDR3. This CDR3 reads CATSEYRGADTQYF. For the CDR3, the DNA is TGTGCCACCAGTGAGTACCGTGGAGCAGATACGCAGTATTTT.

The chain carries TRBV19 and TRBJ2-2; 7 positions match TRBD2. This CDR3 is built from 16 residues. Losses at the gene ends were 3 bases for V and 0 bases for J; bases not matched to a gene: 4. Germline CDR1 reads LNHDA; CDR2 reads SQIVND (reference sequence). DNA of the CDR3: TGTGCCAGTAGTATGGTCGGGGGGACGAACACCGGGGAGCTGTTTTTT. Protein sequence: CASSMVGGTNTGELFF.

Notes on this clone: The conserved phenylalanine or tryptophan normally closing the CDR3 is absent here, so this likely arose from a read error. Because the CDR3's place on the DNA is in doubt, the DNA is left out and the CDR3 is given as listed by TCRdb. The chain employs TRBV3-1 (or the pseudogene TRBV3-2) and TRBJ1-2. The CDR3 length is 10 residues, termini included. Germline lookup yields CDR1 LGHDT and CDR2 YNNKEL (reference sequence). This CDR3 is CASSQGAYLD.

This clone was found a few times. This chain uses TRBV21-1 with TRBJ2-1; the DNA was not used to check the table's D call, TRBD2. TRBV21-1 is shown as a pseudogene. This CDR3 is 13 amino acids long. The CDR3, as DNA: TGTGCCAAGACGGGACTAGCCTACAATGAGCAGTTCTTC. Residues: CAKTGLAYNEQFF.

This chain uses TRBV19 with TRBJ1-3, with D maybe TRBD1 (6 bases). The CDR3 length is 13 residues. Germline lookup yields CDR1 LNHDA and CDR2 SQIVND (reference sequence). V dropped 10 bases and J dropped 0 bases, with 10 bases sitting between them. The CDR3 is CATNRASGNTIYF. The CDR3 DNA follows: TGTGCCACAAACAGGGCCTCTGGAAACACCATATATTTT.

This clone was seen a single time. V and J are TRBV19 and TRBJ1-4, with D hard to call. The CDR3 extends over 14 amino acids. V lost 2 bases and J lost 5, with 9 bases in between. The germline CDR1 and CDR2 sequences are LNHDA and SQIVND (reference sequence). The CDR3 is CASSISRKNEKLFF. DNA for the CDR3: TGTGCCAGTAGTATAAGCAGGAAAAATGAAAAACTGTTTTTT. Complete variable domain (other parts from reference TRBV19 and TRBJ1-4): DGGITQSPKYLFRKEGQNVTLSCEQNLNHDAMYWYRQDPGQGLRLIYYSQIVNDFQKGDIAEGYSVSREKKESFPLTVTSAQKNPTAFYLCASSISRKNEKLFFGSGTQLSVL.